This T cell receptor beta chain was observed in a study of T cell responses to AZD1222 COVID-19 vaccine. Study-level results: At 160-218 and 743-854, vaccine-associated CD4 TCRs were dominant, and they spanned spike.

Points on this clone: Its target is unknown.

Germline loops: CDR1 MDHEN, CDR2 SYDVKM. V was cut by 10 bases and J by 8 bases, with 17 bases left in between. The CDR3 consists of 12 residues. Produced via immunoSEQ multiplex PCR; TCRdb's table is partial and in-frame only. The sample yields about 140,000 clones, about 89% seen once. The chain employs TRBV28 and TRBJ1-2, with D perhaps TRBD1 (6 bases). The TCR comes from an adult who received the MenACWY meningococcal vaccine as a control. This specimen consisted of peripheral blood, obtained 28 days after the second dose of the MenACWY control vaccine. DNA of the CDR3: TGTGCCATCCATGGGACATCCGGGGGCTACACCTTC. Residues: CAIHGTSGGYTF.